This T cell receptor beta chain was sequenced for a study of cytomegalovirus exposure and HLA in healthy donors. The study, taken as a whole, reports: Later, TCR association rates were found to vary by HLA locus, highest for DRB1 and lowest for HLA-C. In vitro confirmation showed a few CMV-associated chains to be CMV antigen specific.

Comments on this clone: No antigen is known for it.

The germline CDR1 and CDR2 sequences are SGHVS and FQNEAQ. Trimming took off 2 bases at V and 0 bases at J, with 14 bases between the two ends. The CDR3 has 17 amino acids. Primers included in the PCR were 60 Vbeta and 13 Jbeta primers. Assay used: immunoSEQ multiplex PCR; TCRdb lists only in-frame clones, some missing. The sample includes around 110,000 clones, 70% to 75% of them seen just once. Specimen: PBMCs. The origin of this receptor is a woman between 18 and 29 years old in good health and CMV-seronegative. The chain has TRBV7-8 and TRBJ1-5; tentatively, D is TRBD1 (5 bases). CDR3 protein: CASSLKVPTVSNQPQHF. CDR3 nucleotide sequence: TGTGCCAGCAGCTTAAAAGTTCCGACAGTTAGCAATCAGCCCCAGCATTTT.